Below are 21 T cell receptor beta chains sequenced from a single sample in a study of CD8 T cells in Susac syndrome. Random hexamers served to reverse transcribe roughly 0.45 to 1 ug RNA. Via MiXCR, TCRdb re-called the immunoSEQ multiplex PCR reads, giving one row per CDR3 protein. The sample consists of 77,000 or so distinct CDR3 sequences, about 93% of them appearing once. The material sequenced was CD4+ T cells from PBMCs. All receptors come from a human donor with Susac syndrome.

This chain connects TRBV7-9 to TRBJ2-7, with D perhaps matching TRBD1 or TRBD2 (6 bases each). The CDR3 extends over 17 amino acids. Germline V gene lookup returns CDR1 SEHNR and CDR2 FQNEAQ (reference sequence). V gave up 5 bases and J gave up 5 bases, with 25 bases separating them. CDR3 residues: CASSLLPVGGQYHEQYF. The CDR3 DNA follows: TGTGCCAGCAGCCTCCTGCCGGTGGGGGGACAATACCACGAGCAGTACTTC.

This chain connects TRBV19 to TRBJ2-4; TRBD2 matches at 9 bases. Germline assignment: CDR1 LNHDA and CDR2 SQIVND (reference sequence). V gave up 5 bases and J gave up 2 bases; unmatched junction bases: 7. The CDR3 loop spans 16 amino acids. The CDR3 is CASSGASGVTKNIQYF. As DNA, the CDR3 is TGTGCCAGTAGTGGGGCTAGCGGGGTAACCAAAAACATTCAGTACTTC.

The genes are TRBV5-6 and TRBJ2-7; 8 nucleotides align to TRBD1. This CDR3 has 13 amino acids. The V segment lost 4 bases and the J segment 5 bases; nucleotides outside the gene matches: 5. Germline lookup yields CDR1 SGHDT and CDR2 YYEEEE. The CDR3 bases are TGTGCCAGCAGCCCGGGACAGGCCCACGAGCAGTACTTC. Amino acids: CASSPGQAHEQYF.

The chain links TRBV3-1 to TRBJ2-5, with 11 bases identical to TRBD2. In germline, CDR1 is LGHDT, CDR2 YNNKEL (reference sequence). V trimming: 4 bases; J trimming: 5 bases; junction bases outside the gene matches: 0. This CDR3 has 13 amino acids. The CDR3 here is CASSPSGGETQYF. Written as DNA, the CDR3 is TGTGCCAGCAGCCCTAGCGGGGGGGAGACCCAGTACTTC.

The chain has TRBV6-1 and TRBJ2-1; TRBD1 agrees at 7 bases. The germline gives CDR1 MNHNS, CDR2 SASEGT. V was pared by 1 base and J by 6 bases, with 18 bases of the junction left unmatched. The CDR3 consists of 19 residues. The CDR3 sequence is CASSEGFWVARRTGNEQFF. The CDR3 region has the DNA TGTGCCAGCAGTGAAGGATTTTGGGTAGCCCGAAGGACAGGCAATGAGCAGTTCTTC.

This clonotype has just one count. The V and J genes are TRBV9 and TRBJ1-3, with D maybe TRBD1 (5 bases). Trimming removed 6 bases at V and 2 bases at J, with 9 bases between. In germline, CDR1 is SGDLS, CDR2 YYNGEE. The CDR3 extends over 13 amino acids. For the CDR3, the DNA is TGTGCCAGCAAATCAGGGACTGGAAACACCATATATTTT. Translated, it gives CASKSGTGNTIYF.

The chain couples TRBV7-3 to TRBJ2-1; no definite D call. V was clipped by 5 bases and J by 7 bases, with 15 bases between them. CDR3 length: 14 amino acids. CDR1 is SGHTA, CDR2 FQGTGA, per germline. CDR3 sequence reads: CASSLAPGSNEQFF. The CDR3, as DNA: TGTGCCAGCAGCCTCGCCCCCGGCTCGAATGAGCAGTTCTTC.

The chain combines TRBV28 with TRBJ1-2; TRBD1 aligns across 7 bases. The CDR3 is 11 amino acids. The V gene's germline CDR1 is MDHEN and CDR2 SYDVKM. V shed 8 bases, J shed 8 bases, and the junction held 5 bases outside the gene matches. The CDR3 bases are TGTGCCAGCCTCCGACAGGGCGGCTACACCTTC. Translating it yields CASLRQGGYTF.

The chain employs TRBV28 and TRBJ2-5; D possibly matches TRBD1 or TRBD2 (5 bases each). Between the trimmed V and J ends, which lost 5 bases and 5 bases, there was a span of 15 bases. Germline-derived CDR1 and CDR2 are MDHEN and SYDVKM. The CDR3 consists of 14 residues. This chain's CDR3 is CASSDGTPGETQYF. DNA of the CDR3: TGTGCCAGCAGTGACGGGACGCCGGGGGAGACCCAGTACTTC.

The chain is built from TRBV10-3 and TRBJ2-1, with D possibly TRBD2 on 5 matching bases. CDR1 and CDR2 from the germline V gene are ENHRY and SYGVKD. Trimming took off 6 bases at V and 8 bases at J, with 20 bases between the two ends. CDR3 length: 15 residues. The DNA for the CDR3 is TGTGCCATCAGGGAACTAGTTGGTCGTGGGGATGAGCAGTTCTTC. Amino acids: CAIRELVGRGDEQFF.

The CDR3 reads CASSPSRGSTSSAQFF. CDR3 nucleotides: TGTGCCAGCAGCCCCAGTCGGGGCTCTACATCGTCAGCGCAGTTCTTC. J is TRBJ2-1 and V is TRBV12-3 or TRBV12-4, with D possibly called TRBD1 or TRBD2 (5 bases each). CDR3 length: 16 amino acids. V was shortened by 6 bases and J by 12 bases, with 27 bases between the two germline ends.

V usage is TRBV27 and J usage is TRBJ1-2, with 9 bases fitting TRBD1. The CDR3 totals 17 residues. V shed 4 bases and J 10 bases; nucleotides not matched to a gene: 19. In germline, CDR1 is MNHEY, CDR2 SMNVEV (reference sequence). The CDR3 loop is CASSSPGQGQGTPIYTF. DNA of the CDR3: TGTGCCAGCAGTTCCCCGGGACAGGGTCAAGGGACACCTATCTACACCTTC.

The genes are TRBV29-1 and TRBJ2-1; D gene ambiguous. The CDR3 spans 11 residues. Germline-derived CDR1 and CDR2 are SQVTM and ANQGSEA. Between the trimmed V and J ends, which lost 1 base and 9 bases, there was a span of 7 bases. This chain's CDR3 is CSVEVLGEQFF. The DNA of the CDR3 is TGCAGCGTTGAAGTGTTGGGTGAGCAGTTCTTC.

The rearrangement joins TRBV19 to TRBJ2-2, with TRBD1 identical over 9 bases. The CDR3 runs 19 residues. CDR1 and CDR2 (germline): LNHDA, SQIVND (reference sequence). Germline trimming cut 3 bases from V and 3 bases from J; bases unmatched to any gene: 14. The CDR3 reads CASSIIGTGSTTDTGELFF. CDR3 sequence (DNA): TGTGCCAGTAGTATCATCGGGACAGGGAGTACGACGGACACCGGGGAGCTGTTTTTT.

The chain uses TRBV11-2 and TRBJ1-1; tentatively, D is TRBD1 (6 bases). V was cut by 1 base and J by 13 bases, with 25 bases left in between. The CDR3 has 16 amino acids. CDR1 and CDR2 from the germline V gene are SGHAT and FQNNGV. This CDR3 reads CASSLGATTGRGGVFF. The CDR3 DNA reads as TGTGCCAGCAGCTTAGGTGCAACCACAGGGCGCGGGGGAGTTTTCTTT.

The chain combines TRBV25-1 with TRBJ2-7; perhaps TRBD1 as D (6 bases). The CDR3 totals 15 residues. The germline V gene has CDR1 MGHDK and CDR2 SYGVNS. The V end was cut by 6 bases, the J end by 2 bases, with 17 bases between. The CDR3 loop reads CASSSTTGYPYEQYF. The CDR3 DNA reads TGTGCCAGCAGCTCAACCACAGGGTACCCCTACGAGCAGTACTTC.

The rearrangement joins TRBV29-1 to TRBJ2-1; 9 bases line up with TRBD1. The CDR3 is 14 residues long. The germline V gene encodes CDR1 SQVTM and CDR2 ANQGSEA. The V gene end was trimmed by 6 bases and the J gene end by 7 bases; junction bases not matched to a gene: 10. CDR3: CSVSGQGYANEQFF. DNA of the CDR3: TGCAGCGTGTCGGGACAGGGATACGCGAATGAGCAGTTCTTC.

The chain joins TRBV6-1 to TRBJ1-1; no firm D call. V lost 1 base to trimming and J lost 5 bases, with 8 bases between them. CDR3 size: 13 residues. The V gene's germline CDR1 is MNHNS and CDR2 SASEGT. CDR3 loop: CASSEVGGTEAFF. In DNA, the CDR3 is TGTGCCAGCAGTGAAGTTGGTGGTACTGAAGCTTTCTTT.

DNA of the CDR3: TGTGCCAGCAGTTTTCGACAGGCTAATGAAAAACTGTTTTTT. This encodes CASSFRQANEKLFF. The chain links TRBV6-5 to TRBJ1-4, with D perhaps matching TRBD1 (6 bases). Germline lookup yields CDR1 MNHEY and CDR2 SVGAGI. V was pared by 4 bases and J by 3 bases, with 9 bases between. The CDR3 runs to 14 residues.

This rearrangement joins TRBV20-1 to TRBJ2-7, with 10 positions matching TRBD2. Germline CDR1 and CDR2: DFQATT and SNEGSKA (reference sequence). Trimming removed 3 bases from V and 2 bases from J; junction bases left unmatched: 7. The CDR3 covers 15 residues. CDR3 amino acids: CSASGGTSGTYEQYF. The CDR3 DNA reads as TGCAGTGCTAGTGGGGGAACTAGCGGGACCTACGAGCAGTACTTC.

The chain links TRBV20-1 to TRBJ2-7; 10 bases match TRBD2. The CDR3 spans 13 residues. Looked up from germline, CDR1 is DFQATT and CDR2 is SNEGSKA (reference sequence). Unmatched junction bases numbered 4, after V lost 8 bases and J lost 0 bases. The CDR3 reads CSLAGGSSYEQYF. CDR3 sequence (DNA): TGCAGTTTAGCGGGAGGAAGCTCCTACGAGCAGTACTTC.